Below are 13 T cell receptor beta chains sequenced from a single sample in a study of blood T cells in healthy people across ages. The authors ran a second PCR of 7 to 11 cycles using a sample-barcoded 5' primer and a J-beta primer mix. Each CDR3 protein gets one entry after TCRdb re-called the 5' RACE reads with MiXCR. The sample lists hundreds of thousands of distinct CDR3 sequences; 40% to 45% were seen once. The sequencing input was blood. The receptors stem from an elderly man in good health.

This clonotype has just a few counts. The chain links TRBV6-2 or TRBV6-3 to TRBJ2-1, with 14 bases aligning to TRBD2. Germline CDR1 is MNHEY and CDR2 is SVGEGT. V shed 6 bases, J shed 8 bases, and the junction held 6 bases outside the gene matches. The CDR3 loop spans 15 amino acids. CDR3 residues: CASSRLAGGRDEQFF. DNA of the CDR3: TGTGCCAGCAGCAGACTAGCGGGGGGGCGTGATGAGCAGTTCTTC.

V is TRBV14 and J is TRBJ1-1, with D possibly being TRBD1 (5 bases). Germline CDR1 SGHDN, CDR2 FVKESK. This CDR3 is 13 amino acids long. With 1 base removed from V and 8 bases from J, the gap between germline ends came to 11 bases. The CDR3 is CASSQVRGGEAFF. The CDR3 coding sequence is TGTGCCAGCAGCCAAGTACGGGGGGGGGAAGCTTTCTTT.

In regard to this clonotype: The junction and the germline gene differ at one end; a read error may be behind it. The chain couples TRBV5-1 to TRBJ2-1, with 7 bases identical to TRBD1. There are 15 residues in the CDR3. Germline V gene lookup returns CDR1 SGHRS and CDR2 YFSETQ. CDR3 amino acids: CAGSPQGNSYNEQFF. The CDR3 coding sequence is TGCGCCGGCAGCCCACAGGGGAACTCCTACAATGAGCAGTTCTTC. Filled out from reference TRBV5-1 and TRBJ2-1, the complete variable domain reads KAGVTQTPRYLIKTRGQQVTLSCSPISGHRSVSWYQQTPGQGLQFLFEYFSETQRNKGNFPGRFSGRQFSNSRSEMNVSTLELGDSALYLCAGSPQGNSYNEQFFGPGTRLTVL.

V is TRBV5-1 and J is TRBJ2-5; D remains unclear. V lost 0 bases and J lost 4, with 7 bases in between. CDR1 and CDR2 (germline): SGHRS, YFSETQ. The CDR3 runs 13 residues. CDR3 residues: CASSLASAETQYF. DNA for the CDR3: TGCGCCAGCAGCTTGGCCTCGGCAGAGACCCAGTACTTC.

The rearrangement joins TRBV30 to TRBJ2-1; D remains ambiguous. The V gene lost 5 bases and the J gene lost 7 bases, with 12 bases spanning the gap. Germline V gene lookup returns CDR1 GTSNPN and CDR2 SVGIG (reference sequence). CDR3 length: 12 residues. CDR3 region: CAWAPRENEQFF. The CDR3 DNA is TGTGCCTGGGCCCCAAGAGAAAATGAGCAGTTCTTC.

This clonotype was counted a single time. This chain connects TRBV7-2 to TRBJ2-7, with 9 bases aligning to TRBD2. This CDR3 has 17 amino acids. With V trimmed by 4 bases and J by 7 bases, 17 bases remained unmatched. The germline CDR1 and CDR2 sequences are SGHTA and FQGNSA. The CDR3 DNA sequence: TGTGCCAGCAGCTCTAGCCGACGACTAGCGGCTTACAATGAGCAGTACTTC. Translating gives CASSSSRRLAAYNEQYF.

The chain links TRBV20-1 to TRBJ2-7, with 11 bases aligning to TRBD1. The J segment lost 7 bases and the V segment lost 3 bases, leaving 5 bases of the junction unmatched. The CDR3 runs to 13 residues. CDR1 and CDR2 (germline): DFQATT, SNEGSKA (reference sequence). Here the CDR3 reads CSARSDRGHEQYF. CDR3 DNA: TGCAGTGCTAGGTCGGACAGGGGGCATGAGCAGTACTTC.

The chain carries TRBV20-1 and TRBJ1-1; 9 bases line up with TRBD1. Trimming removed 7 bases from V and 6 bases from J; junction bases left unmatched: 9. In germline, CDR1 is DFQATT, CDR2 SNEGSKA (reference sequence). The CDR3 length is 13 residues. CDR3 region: CSVPVTGGSEAFF. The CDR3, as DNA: TGCAGTGTCCCGGTCACAGGGGGCTCTGAAGCTTTCTTT.

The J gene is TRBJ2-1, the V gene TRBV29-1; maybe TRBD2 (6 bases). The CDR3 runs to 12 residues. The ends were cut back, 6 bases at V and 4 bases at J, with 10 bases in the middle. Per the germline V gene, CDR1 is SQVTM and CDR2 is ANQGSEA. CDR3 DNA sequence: TGCAGCGTAGACGGGACTTACAATGAGCAGTTCTTC. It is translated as CSVDGTYNEQFF.

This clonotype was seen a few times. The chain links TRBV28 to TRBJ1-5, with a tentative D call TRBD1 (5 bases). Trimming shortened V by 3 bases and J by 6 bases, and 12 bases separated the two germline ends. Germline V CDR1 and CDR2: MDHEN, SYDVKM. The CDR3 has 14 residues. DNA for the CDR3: TGTGCCAGCAGTTTTCAGGGAACGGTTCAGCCCCAGCATTTT. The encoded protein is CASSFQGTVQPQHF.

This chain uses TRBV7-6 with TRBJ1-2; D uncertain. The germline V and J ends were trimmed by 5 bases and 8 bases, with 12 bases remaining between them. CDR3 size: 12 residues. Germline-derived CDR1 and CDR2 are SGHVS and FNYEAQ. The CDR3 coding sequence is TGTGCCAGCAGCCCCACCGGGCAGGGCTACACCTTC. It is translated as CASSPTGQGYTF.

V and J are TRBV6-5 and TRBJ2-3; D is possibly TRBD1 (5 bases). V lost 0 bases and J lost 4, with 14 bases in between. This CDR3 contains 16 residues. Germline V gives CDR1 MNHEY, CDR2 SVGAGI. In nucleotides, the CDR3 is TGTGCCAGCAGTTACTCGACCAGGGCCTCCGCAGATACGCAGTATTTT. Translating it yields CASSYSTRASADTQYF.

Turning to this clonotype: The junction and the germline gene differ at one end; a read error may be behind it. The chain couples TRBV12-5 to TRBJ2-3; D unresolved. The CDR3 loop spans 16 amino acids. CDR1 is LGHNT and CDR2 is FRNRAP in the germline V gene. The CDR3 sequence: CARGLQGSLSTDTQYF. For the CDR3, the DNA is TGTGCTCGTGGTTTGCAAGGATCCCTTTCCACAGATACGCAGTATTTT.